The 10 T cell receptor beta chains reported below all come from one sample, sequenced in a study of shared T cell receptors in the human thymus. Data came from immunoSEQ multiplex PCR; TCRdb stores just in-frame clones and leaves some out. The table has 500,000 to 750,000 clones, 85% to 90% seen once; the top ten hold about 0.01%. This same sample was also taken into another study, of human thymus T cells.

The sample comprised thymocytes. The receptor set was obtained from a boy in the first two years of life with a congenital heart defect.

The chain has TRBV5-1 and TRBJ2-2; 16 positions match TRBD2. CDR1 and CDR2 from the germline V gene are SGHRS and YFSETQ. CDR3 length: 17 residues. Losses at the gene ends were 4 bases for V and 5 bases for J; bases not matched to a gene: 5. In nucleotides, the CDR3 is TGCGCCAGCAGCACAGGGACTAGCGGGAGGGGTACCGGGGAGCTGTTTTTT. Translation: CASSTGTSGRGTGELFF.

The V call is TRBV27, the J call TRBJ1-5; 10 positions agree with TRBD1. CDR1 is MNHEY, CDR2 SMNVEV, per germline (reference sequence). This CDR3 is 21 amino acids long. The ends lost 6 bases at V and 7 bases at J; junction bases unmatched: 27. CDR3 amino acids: CASSLLTPGQGRPVSGQPQHF. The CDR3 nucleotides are TGTGCCAGCAGCCTCCTCACCCCGGGACAGGGGCGACCTGTTTCGGGACAGCCCCAGCATTTT.

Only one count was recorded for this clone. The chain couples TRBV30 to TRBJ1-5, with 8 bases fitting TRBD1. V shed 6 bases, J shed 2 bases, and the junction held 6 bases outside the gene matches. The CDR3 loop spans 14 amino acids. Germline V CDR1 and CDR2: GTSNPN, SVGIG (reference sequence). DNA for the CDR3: TGTGCCTGCCAAGACAGGGGTGGCAATCAGCCCCAGCATTTT. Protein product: CACQDRGGNQPQHF. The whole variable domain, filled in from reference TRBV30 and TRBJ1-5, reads SQTIHQWPATLVQPVGSPLSLECTVEGTSNPNLYWYRQAAGRGLQLLFYSVGIGQISSEVPQNLSASRPQDRQFILSSKKLLLSDSGFYLCACQDRGGNQPQHFGDGTRLSIL.

Written as DNA, the CDR3 is TGTGCCAGCTATTCTAGCGGGAGGGAAGAGACCCAGTACTTC. Translated, it gives CASYSSGREETQYF. The chain recombines TRBV28 with TRBJ2-5; 12 nucleotides match TRBD2. Germline assignment: CDR1 MDHEN and CDR2 SYDVKM. This CDR3 region has 14 residues. V lost 8 bases and J lost 3; bases outside the gene matches: 4. Full variable domain (missing parts from reference TRBV28 and TRBJ2-5): DVKVTQSSRYLVKRTGEKVFLECVQDMDHENMFWYRQDPGLGLRLIYFSYDVKMKEKGDIPEGYSVSREKKERFSLILESASTNQTSMYLCASYSSGREETQYFGPGTRLLVL.

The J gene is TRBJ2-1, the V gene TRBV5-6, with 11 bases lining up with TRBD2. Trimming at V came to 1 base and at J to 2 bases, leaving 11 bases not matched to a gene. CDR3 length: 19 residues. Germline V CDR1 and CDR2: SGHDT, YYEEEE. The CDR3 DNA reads TGTGCCAGCAGCTTGAGGACTAGCGGGTCTAAAGGTGCCTACAATGAGCAGTTCTTC. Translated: CASSLRTSGSKGAYNEQFF.

The CDR3 loop reads CASSLKHDRDANYGYTF. CDR3 DNA: TGTGCCAGCAGCTTAAAACACGACCGGGATGCCAACTATGGCTACACCTTC. The chain carries TRBV7-9 and TRBJ1-2, with D uncertain. Trimming stripped 2 bases from V and 2 bases from J, with 18 bases between. CDR3 length equals 17 residues. Germline assignment: CDR1 SEHNR and CDR2 FQNEAQ (reference sequence).

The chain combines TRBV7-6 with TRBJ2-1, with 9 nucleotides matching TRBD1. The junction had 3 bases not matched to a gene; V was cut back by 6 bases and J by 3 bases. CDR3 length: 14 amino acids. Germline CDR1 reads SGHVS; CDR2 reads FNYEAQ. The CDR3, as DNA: TGTGCCAGCAGATCGGGACAGGGCTACAATGAGCAGTTCTTC. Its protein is CASRSGQGYNEQFF.

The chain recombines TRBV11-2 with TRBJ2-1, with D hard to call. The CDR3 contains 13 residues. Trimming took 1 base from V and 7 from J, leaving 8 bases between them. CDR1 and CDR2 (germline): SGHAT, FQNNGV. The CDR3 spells CASSLGMRNEQFF. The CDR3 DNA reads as TGTGCCAGCAGCTTAGGCATGCGGAATGAGCAGTTCTTC. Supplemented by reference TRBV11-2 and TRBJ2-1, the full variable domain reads EAGVAQSPRYKIIEKRQSVAFWCNPISGHATLYWYQQILGQGPKLLIQFQNNGVVDDSQLPKDRFSAERLKGVDSTLKIQPAKLEDSAVYLCASSLGMRNEQFFGPGTRLTVL.

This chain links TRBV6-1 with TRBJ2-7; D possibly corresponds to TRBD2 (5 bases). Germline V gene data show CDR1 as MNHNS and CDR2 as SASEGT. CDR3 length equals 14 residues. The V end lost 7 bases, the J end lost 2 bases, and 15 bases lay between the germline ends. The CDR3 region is CASISAEKPYEQYF. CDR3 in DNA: TGTGCCAGCATATCAGCGGAAAAACCCTACGAGCAGTACTTC.

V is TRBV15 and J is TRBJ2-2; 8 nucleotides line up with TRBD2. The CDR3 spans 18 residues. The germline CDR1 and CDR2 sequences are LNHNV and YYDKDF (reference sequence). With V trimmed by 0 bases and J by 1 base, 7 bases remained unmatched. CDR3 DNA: TGTGCCACCAGCAGAGATCTTAAGCGGGAGAAGAACACCGGGGAGCTGTTTTTT. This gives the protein CATSRDLKREKNTGELFF.